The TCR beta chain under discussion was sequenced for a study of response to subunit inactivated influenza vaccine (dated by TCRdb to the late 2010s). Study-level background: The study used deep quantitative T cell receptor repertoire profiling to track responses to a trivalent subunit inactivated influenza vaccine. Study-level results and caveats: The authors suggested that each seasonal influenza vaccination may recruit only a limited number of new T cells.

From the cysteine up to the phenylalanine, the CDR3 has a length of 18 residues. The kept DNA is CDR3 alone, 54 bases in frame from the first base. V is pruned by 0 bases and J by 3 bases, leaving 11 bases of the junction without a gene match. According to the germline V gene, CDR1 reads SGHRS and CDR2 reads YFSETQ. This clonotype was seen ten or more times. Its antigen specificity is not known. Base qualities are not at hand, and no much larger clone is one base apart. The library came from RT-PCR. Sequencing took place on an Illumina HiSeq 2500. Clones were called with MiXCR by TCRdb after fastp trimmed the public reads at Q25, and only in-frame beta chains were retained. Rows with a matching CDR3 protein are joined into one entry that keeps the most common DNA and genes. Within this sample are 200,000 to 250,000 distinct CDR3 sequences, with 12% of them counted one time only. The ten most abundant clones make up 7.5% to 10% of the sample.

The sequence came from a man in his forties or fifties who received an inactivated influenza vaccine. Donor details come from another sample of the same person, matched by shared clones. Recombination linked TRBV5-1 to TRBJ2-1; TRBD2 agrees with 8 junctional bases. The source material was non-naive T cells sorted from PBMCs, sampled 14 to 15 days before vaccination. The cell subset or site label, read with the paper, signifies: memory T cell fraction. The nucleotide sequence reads TGCGCCAGCAGCTTGGGCCAGCGGGGGCACCTCTACTACAATGAGCAGTTCTTC. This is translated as CASSLGQRGHLYYNEQFF.